This T cell receptor (beta chain) stems from a study of blood T cell repertoires in COVID-19. In assigning cohorts, the study relied on participant-reported clinical history. Some clones are missing from TCRdb's copy, which holds only in-frame ones; the method was immunoSEQ multiplex PCR. The sample lists under 250,000 clones, roughly 80% occurring once. Trimming took 10 bases from V and 6 from J, leaving 15 bases between them. This CDR3 is built from 12 residues. Per germline, CDR1 LNHDA and CDR2 SQIVND (reference sequence). Sequencing was done on a sample of PBMCs or T cells enriched from blood (not recorded which). This chain connects TRBV19 to TRBJ1-2; D perhaps matches TRBD1 (6 bases). This TCR was recovered from a woman aged 40 to 50 with acute COVID-19. CDR3 amino acids: CAMYRADNGYTF. The CDR3 DNA follows: TGTGCCATGTACAGGGCCGATAATGGCTACACCTTC.